The 14 T cell receptor beta chains below were found in one sample sequenced in a study of T cells in localized non-small cell lung cancer. Clones were read by immunoSEQ multiplex PCR, and TCRdb kept only the in-frame ones, dropping some. Of thousands of clones in the sample, 20% to 30% were seen once. The sequencing used lung tumor tissue, collected before any cancer treatment. All receptors derive from a man aged 35-75 years with stage III lung adenocarcinoma.

V is TRBV11-3 and J is TRBJ1-1, with D maybe TRBD1 (5 bases). CDR3 length equals 14 residues. Germline CDR1 SGHNT, CDR2 YENEEA. Trimming took off 8 bases at V and 0 bases at J, with 13 bases between the two ends. CDR3 residues: CASRQGEMNTEAFF. CDR3 nucleotide sequence: TGTGCCAGCCGGCAGGGAGAGATGAACACTGAAGCTTTCTTT.

In its sample, this clone was seen a few times. J is TRBJ1-1 and V is TRBV6-8; D unresolved. The CDR3 has 13 amino acids. CDR1 and CDR2 from the germline V gene are MNHGY and SAAAGT. Trimming shortened V by 5 bases and J by 5 bases, and 12 bases separated the two germline ends. The CDR3 protein is CASSDGWGTEAFF. The CDR3 DNA sequence: TGTGCCAGCAGTGACGGTTGGGGAACTGAAGCTTTCTTT.

This chain links TRBV11-3 with TRBJ2-7; D is uncertain. There are 14 residues in the CDR3. CDR1 SGHNT and CDR2 YENEEA come from the germline V gene. With 5 bases removed from V and 2 bases from J, the gap between germline ends came to 13 bases. CDR3 in amino acids: CASSPARLPYEQYF. The CDR3 DNA sequence: TGTGCCAGCAGCCCAGCTAGGTTACCCTACGAGCAGTACTTC.

This clone is large. This chain connects TRBV25-1 to TRBJ2-2; D is undetermined. The V end lost 5 bases, the J end lost 3 bases, and 4 bases lay between the germline ends. This CDR3 is built from 12 residues. Germline CDR1 MGHDK, CDR2 SYGVNS. In nucleotides, the CDR3 is TGTGCCAGCAGTCGCTACACCGGGGAGCTGTTTTTT. This gives the protein CASSRYTGELFF.

This clone was seen a few times. The genes are TRBV11-3 and TRBJ2-5, with a tentative D call TRBD1 (6 bases). With 6 bases removed from V and 2 bases from J, the gap between germline ends came to 13 bases. The V gene's germline CDR1 is SGHNT and CDR2 YENEEA. This CDR3 is 14 amino acids long. CDR3 DNA: TGTGCCAGCAGTATATGGACAGAGCAAGAGACCCAGTACTTC. Amino acid sequence: CASSIWTEQETQYF.

There are a few counts of this clone. V is TRBV11-3 and J is TRBJ2-5; the D gene is possibly TRBD1 (6 bases). Trimming shortened V by 5 bases and J by 1 base, and 11 bases separated the two germline ends. CDR1 is SGHNT, CDR2 YENEEA, per germline. CDR3 length: 14 residues. CDR3 nucleotides: TGTGCCAGCAGCCCCGGACAGACCCAAGAGACCCAGTACTTC. This encodes CASSPGQTQETQYF.

In its sample, this clone was seen a few times. The rearrangement links TRBV5-1 to TRBJ1-5; the D gene is possibly TRBD1 (5 bases). The CDR3 consists of 15 residues. Trimming removed 4 bases from V and 5 bases from J, with 16 bases in between. Germline V lookup: CDR1 SGHRS, CDR2 YFSETQ. The CDR3 DNA sequence: TGCGCCAGCAGCGTCGGGACGGATAGTTATCAGCCCCAGCATTTT. Its translation: CASSVGTDSYQPQHF.

The chain links TRBV6-8 to TRBJ1-2; 9 positions agree with TRBD1. The CDR3 has 15 amino acids. The germline gives CDR1 MNHGY, CDR2 SAAAGT. J was trimmed by 5 bases and V by 6 bases; bases with no gene match: 10. The CDR3 loop is CASSNPDRGLYGYTF. Written as DNA, the CDR3 is TGTGCCAGCAGCAATCCGGACAGGGGCCTTTATGGCTACACCTTC.

The chain carries TRBV11-3 and TRBJ1-3; tentatively, D is TRBD1 (5 bases). Germline V gene sequence: CDR1 SGHNT, CDR2 YENEEA. The CDR3 contains 16 residues. V lost 0 bases to trimming and J lost 4 bases, with 13 bases between them. This CDR3 is CASSLDVGRGGNTIYF. The CDR3 DNA follows: TGTGCCAGCAGCTTAGATGTCGGCCGGGGGGGAAACACCATATATTTT.

This clone was seen more than once but under ten times. CDR3 residues: CASRQAPSEQFF. Written as DNA, the CDR3 is TGTGCCAGCAGACAGGCCCCGAGTGAGCAGTTCTTC. The genes are TRBV2 and TRBJ2-1; maybe TRBD1 (5 bases). Germline loops: CDR1 SNHLY, CDR2 FYNNEI. V lost 6 bases and J lost 9, with 12 bases in between. The CDR3 has 12 amino acids.

Here the CDR3 DNA reads TGCAGCGTTGATCCCCGGCGGGAGGGTAAAGATACGCAGTATTTT. Its protein product is CSVDPRREGKDTQYF. This rearrangement joins TRBV29-1 to TRBJ2-3, with 9 bases that match TRBD2. Germline V gives CDR1 SQVTM, CDR2 ANQGSEA. V shed 3 bases, J shed 5 bases, and the junction held 9 bases outside the gene matches. The CDR3 runs 15 residues.

This clone was picked up a small number of times. For the CDR3, the DNA is TGTGCCAGCAGCGCTGATAGCGACAGGGGTGATACGCAGTATTTT. Translated, it gives CASSADSDRGDTQYF. This sequence joins TRBV9 and TRBJ2-3; 8 nucleotides align to TRBD1. Unmatched junction bases numbered 9, after V lost 3 bases and J lost 6 bases. The V gene's germline CDR1 is SGDLS and CDR2 YYNGEE. This CDR3 comprises 15 residues. Filled out from reference TRBV9 and TRBJ2-3, the complete variable domain reads DSGVTQTPKHLITATGQRVTLRCSPRSGDLSVYWYQQSLDQGLQFLIQYYNGEERAKGNILERFSAQQFPDLHSELNLSSLELGDSALYFCASSADSDRGDTQYFGPGTRLTVL.

The chain is built from TRBV11-3 and TRBJ2-4; 10 bases map to TRBD2. The J segment lost 7 bases and the V segment lost 1 base, leaving 7 bases of the junction unmatched. The CDR3 has 16 residues. Germline CDR1 and CDR2: SGHNT and YENEEA. The CDR3 nucleotides are TGTGCCAGCAGCTTAGGGGTAGCGGGAGGTGTGAACATTCAGTACTTC. Its translation is CASSLGVAGGVNIQYF.

V and J are TRBV10-2 and TRBJ2-1, with 11 positions matching TRBD1. CDR3 length: 16 residues. Germline CDR1 is WSHSY and CDR2 is SAAADI. V trimming: 4 bases; J trimming: 6 bases; junction bases outside the gene matches: 8. For the CDR3, the DNA is TGCGCCAGCAGTGTAACCGGGACAGGGGGGGGCAATGAGCAGTTCTTC. It codes for CASSVTGTGGGNEQFF.